This record looks at one TCR beta chain sequence and its context. Its target is unknown. Germline assignment: CDR1 SGHTA and CDR2 FQGNSA. This CDR3 comprises 13 residues. The V end was cut by 7 bases, the J end by 4 bases, with 10 bases between. Sequencing of TCR beta was performed on blood CD8+ T cells and on blood CD4+ T cells. Reverse transcription of about 0.5 to 1 ug RNA was carried out with random hexamers. Amplification of TCR beta CDR3 was carried out by immunoSEQ multiplex PCR, which covered 54 Vbeta and 13 Jbeta segments. TCRdb analysed the immunoSEQ multiplex PCR reads with MiXCR anew, one entry per CDR3 protein. In the table there are some 140,000 distinct CDR3 sequences, around 95% of which are singletons. This entry belongs to a study of CD8 T cells in Susac syndrome. Study results and caveats: In its TCR sequencing and HLA analysis, the study acknowledged that the number of individuals was relatively small.

The receptor was derived from a human donor with Susac syndrome. The specimen sequenced was CD8+ T cells from PBMCs. The chain uses TRBV7-2 and TRBJ2-2; no clear D. DNA for the CDR3: TGTGCCAGCAAGTTTAACCCCACCGGGGAGCTGTTTTTT. This gives the protein CASKFNPTGELFF.